Listed below are T cell receptor beta chains from one sample, sequenced in a study of blood T cell repertoires in COVID-19. Only in-frame clones appear in the TCRdb table, and some are missing; sequencing was by immunoSEQ multiplex PCR. The sample lists 9,000 to 13,000 clones, 90% seen once, with roughly a tenth in the top ten. The sequencing input was peripheral blood. These receptors all stem from a human donor in a cohort sampled during active COVID-19. CDR3s include the opening cysteine and the closing phenylalanine or tryptophan. The order of the fields is clone size, J gene, V gene, D gene, CDR3 protein, CDR3 DNA. D genes are given only for firm matches. Clone size is shown for a subset of rows, as once, few, many or a class of expanded clone.

clone size: NA
J gene: TRBJ2-5
V gene: TRBV5-6
D gene: NA
CDR3 protein: CASSLALGETQYF
CDR3 DNA: TGTGCCAGCAGCTTGGCCCTCGGAGAGACCCAGTACTTC

clone size: NA
J gene: TRBJ2-7
V gene: TRBV6-1
D gene: TRBD2
CDR3 protein: CASSEATSGGFEQYF
CDR3 DNA: TGTGCCAGCAGTGAAGCAACTAGCGGGGGGTTCGAGCAGTACTTC

clone size: NA
J gene: TRBJ2-5
V gene: TRBV2
D gene: TRBD2
CDR3 protein: CASSTLAGGAQTQYF
CDR3 DNA: TGTGCCAGCAGTACACTAGCGGGGGGCGCACAGACCCAGTACTTC

clone size: NA
J gene: TRBJ1-2
V gene: TRBV5-1
D gene: TRBD1
CDR3 protein: CASSSTGDGYGYTF
CDR3 DNA: TGCGCCAGCAGCAGCACAGGGGACGGCTATGGCTACACCTTC

clone size: NA
J gene: TRBJ1-4
V gene: TRBV30
D gene: NA
CDR3 protein: CAWHRSGEKLFF
CDR3 DNA: TGTGCCTGGCACCGATCGGGGGAAAAACTGTTTTTT

clone size: NA
J gene: TRBJ2-3
V gene: TRBV5-6
D gene: TRBD1
CDR3 protein: CASSRMTGSGDTQYF
CDR3 DNA: TGTGCCAGCAGCCGAATGACAGGGTCAGGAGATACGCAGTATTTT

clone size: NA
J gene: TRBJ1-1
V gene: TRBV21-1
D gene: NA
CDR3 protein: CASSGHFGQGPWGTEAFF
CDR3 DNA: TGTGCCAGCAGCGGCCATTTCGGACAGGGCCCCTGGGGAACTGAAGCTTTCTTT

clone size: NA
J gene: TRBJ2-2
V gene: TRBV6-5
D gene: TRBD2
CDR3 protein: CASNSGGVGTGELFF
CDR3 DNA: TGTGCCAGCAATAGCGGGGGCGTGGGCACCGGGGAGCTGTTTTTT

clone size: NA
J gene: TRBJ2-5
V gene: TRBV7-6
D gene: TRBD1
CDR3 protein: CASSSRTGAQETQYF
CDR3 DNA: TGTGCCAGCAGTTCTCGGACAGGGGCTCAAGAGACCCAGTACTTC

clone size: NA
J gene: TRBJ2-7
V gene: TRBV6-2/TRBV6-3
D gene: TRBD2
CDR3 protein: CASCLWGGSEQYF
CDR3 DNA: TGTGCCAGCTGCCTGTGGGGGGGGTCCGAGCAGTACTTC

clone size: once
J gene: TRBJ1-2
V gene: TRBV6-6
D gene: NA
CDR3 protein: CASSTGSYTF
CDR3 DNA: TGTGCCAGCAGTACAGGGTCTTACACCTTC

clone size: NA
J gene: TRBJ2-1
V gene: TRBV4-2
D gene: TRBD2
CDR3 protein: CASKTSGGVNEQFF
CDR3 DNA: TGTGCCAGCAAGACTAGCGGGGGGGTGAATGAGCAGTTCTTC

clone size: NA
J gene: TRBJ1-2
V gene: TRBV25-1
D gene: NA
CDR3 protein: CASSAFGVVYGYTF
CDR3 DNA: TGTGCCAGCAGTGCATTCGGGGTTGTCTATGGCTACACCTTC

clone size: NA
J gene: TRBJ2-7
V gene: TRBV28
D gene: NA
CDR3 protein: CASSSPRDTWGEQYF
CDR3 DNA: TGTGCCAGCAGTTCCCCCCGGGACACCTGGGGCGAGCAGTACTTC

clone size: NA
J gene: TRBJ2-7
V gene: TRBV10-3
D gene: NA
CDR3 protein: CATYGGTYEQYF
CDR3 DNA: TGTGCCACCTACGGCGGGACCTACGAGCAGTACTTC

clone size: NA
J gene: TRBJ2-7
V gene: TRBV7-9
D gene: TRBD1
CDR3 protein: CASSPRQGRTYEQYF
CDR3 DNA: TGTGCCAGCAGCCCTCGACAGGGGCGAACCTACGAGCAGTACTTC

clone size: NA
J gene: TRBJ2-7
V gene: TRBV7-8
D gene: NA
CDR3 protein: CASSWTRGHYEQYF
CDR3 DNA: TGTGCCAGCAGCTGGACAAGGGGTCACTACGAGCAGTACTTC

clone size: NA
J gene: TRBJ1-5
V gene: TRBV23-1
D gene: TRBD1
CDR3 protein: CASGPPGQGGRNQPQHF
CDR3 DNA: TGCGCCAGCGGACCTCCGGGACAGGGAGGGCGCAATCAGCCCCAGCATTTT

clone size: NA
J gene: TRBJ2-7
V gene: TRBV28
D gene: NA
CDR3 protein: CASSPPSWYEQYF
CDR3 DNA: TGTGCCAGCAGTCCCCCTAGTTGGTACGAGCAGTACTTC

clone size: NA
J gene: TRBJ1-1
V gene: TRBV6-6
D gene: TRBD1
CDR3 protein: CASSTGQGVTEAFF
CDR3 DNA: TGTGCCAGCAGTACAGGACAGGGGGTCACTGAAGCTTTCTTT

clone size: NA
J gene: TRBJ2-5
V gene: TRBV6-5
D gene: TRBD1
CDR3 protein: CASSPTGGKKETQYF
CDR3 DNA: TGTGCCAGCAGCCCCACAGGGGGGAAAAAAGAGACCCAGTACTTC

clone size: NA
J gene: TRBJ2-3
V gene: TRBV5-6
D gene: TRBD2
CDR3 protein: CASSLVSGGHTQYF
CDR3 DNA: TGTGCCAGCAGCTTGGTTAGCGGGGGCCATACGCAGTATTTT

clone size: NA
J gene: TRBJ2-7
V gene: TRBV10-3
D gene: TRBD1
CDR3 protein: CAISVYRGQHEQYF
CDR3 DNA: TGTGCCATCAGTGTTTACAGGGGTCAGCACGAGCAGTACTTC

clone size: NA
J gene: TRBJ1-2
V gene: TRBV18
D gene: NA
CDR3 protein: CASSPPSRSYGYTF
CDR3 DNA: TGTGCCAGCTCACCACCGTCTCGTAGCTATGGCTACACCTTC

clone size: NA
J gene: TRBJ2-7
V gene: TRBV7-8
D gene: NA
CDR3 protein: CASSTRTDYEQYF
CDR3 DNA: TGTGCCAGCAGCACCCGGACAGATTACGAGCAGTACTTC

clone size: NA
J gene: TRBJ1-4
V gene: TRBV5-1
D gene: TRBD1
CDR3 protein: CASSLSGTGNEKLFF
CDR3 DNA: TGCGCCAGCTCTCTTTCCGGGACAGGGAATGAAAAACTGTTTTTT

clone size: NA
J gene: TRBJ2-7
V gene: TRBV9
D gene: TRBD1
CDR3 protein: CASSVARDRVTNEQYF
CDR3 DNA: TGTGCCAGCAGCGTAGCTAGGGACAGGGTCACAAACGAGCAGTACTTC

clone size: NA
J gene: TRBJ1-1
V gene: TRBV9
D gene: NA
CDR3 protein: CASSAQQGNTEAFF
CDR3 DNA: TGTGCCAGCAGCGCTCAACAGGGAAACACTGAAGCTTTCTTT

clone size: once
J gene: TRBJ1-3
V gene: TRBV11-3
D gene: TRBD1
CDR3 protein: CASSKGTGNGNTIYF
CDR3 DNA: TGTGCCAGCAGTAAAGGGACAGGGAATGGAAACACCATATATTTT

clone size: NA
J gene: TRBJ2-3
V gene: TRBV6-5
D gene: TRBD1
CDR3 protein: CASRPRTGRTDTQYF
CDR3 DNA: TGTGCCAGCAGGCCCCGGACAGGGCGCACAGATACGCAGTATTTT

clone size: NA
J gene: TRBJ2-4
V gene: TRBV5-8
D gene: NA
CDR3 protein: CASRNRDNQYF
CDR3 DNA: TGTGCCAGCAGGAACCGGGACAATCAGTACTTC